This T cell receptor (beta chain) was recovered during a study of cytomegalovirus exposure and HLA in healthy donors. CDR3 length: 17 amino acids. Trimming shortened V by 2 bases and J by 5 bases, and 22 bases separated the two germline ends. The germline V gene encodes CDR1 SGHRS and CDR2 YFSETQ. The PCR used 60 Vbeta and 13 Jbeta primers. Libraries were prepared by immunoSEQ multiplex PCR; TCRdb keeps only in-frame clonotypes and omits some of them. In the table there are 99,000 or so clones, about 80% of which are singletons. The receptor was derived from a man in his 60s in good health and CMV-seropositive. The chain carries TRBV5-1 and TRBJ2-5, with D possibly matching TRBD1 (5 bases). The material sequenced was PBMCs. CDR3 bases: TGCGCCAGCAGCTTCGGCCAGGGCGCCTTCGAAAGTGAGACCCAGTACTTC. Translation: CASSFGQGAFESETQYF.